One sample yielded the 28 T cell receptor beta chains listed below, sequenced in a study of neurological immune-mediated disorders. TCRdb passed the 5' RACE reads through MiXCR, listing each CDR3 protein once. This sample carries around 60,000 distinct CDR3 sequences, 3% to 4% of them seen once, and the ten largest clones take roughly 7%. The specimen was PBMCs. These receptors originate from a woman aged 55-70 years with multiple sclerosis.

This clonotype has a count of ten or more. The chain employs TRBV9 and TRBJ2-3; D is ambiguous. V shed 0 bases and J shed 0 bases, with 11 bases lying between them. This CDR3 contains 16 residues. CDR1 and CDR2 from the germline V gene are SGDLS and YYNGEE. CDR3 nucleotides: TGTGCCAGCAGCGTAGGTGGTTGGGTGAGCACAGATACGCAGTATTTT. It is translated as CASSVGGWVSTDTQYF.

There are many counts of this clonotype. The chain is built from TRBV5-1 and TRBJ2-7, with D tentatively TRBD1 (6 bases). The germline CDR1 and CDR2 sequences are SGHRS and YFSETQ. The CDR3 loop spans 15 amino acids. Trimming cost V 5 bases and J 5 bases, with 20 bases left between them. CDR3 in DNA: TGCGCCAGCAGAAGACAGGTGGCTGAGAGGGACGAGCAGTACTTC. This translates into CASRRQVAERDEQYF.

At least ten counts were recorded for this clonotype. The chain links TRBV6-4 to TRBJ1-1, with 8 bases aligning to TRBD1. The trim removed 8 bases at V and 1 base at J, leaving 9 bases unmatched. The CDR3 is 15 amino acids. CDR1 is MRHNA and CDR2 is SNTAGT in the germline V gene. This CDR3 is CASGDRDRRNTEAFF. Here the CDR3 DNA reads TGTGCCAGCGGAGATCGGGACAGGCGGAACACTGAAGCTTTCTTT.

In this sample, this clonotype turned up many times. The chain has TRBV20-1 and TRBJ2-1; D not resolved. The germline V and J ends were trimmed by 1 base and 9 bases, with 4 bases remaining between them. The CDR3 is 10 amino acids. CDR1 and CDR2 from the germline V gene are DFQATT and SNEGSKA (reference sequence). The CDR3 loop is CSARVPEQFF. The CDR3 DNA reads TGCAGTGCTAGAGTCCCTGAGCAGTTCTTC.

This clonotype was picked up many times. CDR3 sequence (DNA): TGTGCCAGCAGCAAAGTTACAGCCCGCCGTCAGCCCCAGCATTTT. It encodes CASSKVTARRQPQHF. The chain links TRBV21-1 to TRBJ1-5. TRBV21-1 is classified as a pseudogene. The CDR3 contains 15 residues.

This clonotype was seen at least ten times. The V and J genes are TRBV20-1 and TRBJ2-7; 10 bases map to TRBD1. V lost 6 bases to trimming and J lost 3 bases; unmatched junction nucleotides: 8. The CDR3 runs 14 residues. Germline lookup yields CDR1 DFQATT and CDR2 SNEGSKA (reference sequence). This chain's CDR3 is CSATPGQGNYEQYF. CDR3 sequence (DNA): TGCAGTGCCACGCCGGGACAGGGGAACTACGAGCAGTACTTC.

The rearrangement uses TRBV7-9 and TRBJ2-3; D ambiguous. The germline V gene has CDR1 SEHNR and CDR2 FQNEAQ (reference sequence). Trimming removed 5 bases at V and 4 bases at J, with 16 bases between. The CDR3 consists of 15 residues. The CDR3 loop is CASSPGFLRADTQYF. The DNA for the CDR3 is TGTGCCAGCAGCCCGGGCTTTTTACGGGCAGATACGCAGTATTTT.

This clonotype was observed a handful of times. The chain employs TRBV18 and TRBJ2-1; D might be TRBD1 (7 bases). The length of the CDR3 is 15 residues. CDR1 and CDR2 (germline): KGHSH, LQKENI. V lost 6 bases to trimming and J lost 2 bases, with 14 bases between them. CDR3 DNA sequence: TGTGCCAGCTCTCGAGCAGGGGGGCCCTACAATGAGCAGTTCTTC. Translating it yields CASSRAGGPYNEQFF.

This clonotype was counted many times. The V call is TRBV7-9, the J call TRBJ2-7, with TRBD1 matching over 7 bases. Germline V CDR1 and CDR2: SEHNR, FQNEAQ (reference sequence). The CDR3 consists of 14 residues. Trimming at V came to 3 bases and at J to 3 bases, leaving 5 bases not matched to a gene. The CDR3 bases are TGTGCCAGCAGCTTTCAGGGGGTCTACTACGAGCAGTACTTC. It encodes CASSFQGVYYEQYF.

In its sample, this clonotype was seen many times. The chain joins TRBV20-1 to TRBJ1-1; no reliable D call. V was cut by 6 bases and J by 0 bases, with 11 bases left in between. CDR3 length: 13 residues. Germline V gives CDR1 DFQATT, CDR2 SNEGSKA (reference sequence). CDR3 amino acids: CSAQGPLNTEAFF. The CDR3 coding sequence is TGCAGTGCCCAAGGACCGTTGAACACTGAAGCTTTCTTT.

This clonotype was observed many times. The CDR3, as DNA: TGTGCCAGCAGCCGGGACAGCCCTTTATGGGAAAAACTGTTTTTT. Its protein is CASSRDSPLWEKLFF. The rearrangement uses TRBV11-2 and TRBJ1-4; TRBD1 aligns across 7 bases. The CDR3 extends over 15 amino acids. The germline V gene has CDR1 SGHAT and CDR2 FQNNGV. V shed 5 bases, J shed 8 bases, and the junction held 11 bases outside the gene matches.

Concerning this clonotype: This may be a read error: a much more frequent sequence differs by one nucleotide. The V gene is TRBV9, the J gene TRBJ1-1; D is unclear. The germline V gene has CDR1 SGDLS and CDR2 YYNGEE. Trimming cost V 0 bases and J 1 base, with 7 bases left between them. CDR3 length equals 14 residues. CDR3 sequence (DNA): TGTGCCAGCAGCGTAGTGAAAGAGAACACTGAAGCTTTCTTT. Its protein is CASSVVKENTEAFF. The full variable domain, in which reference TRBV9 and TRBJ1-1 provide the parts outside the CDR3, is DSGVTQTPKHLITATGQRVTLRCSPRSGDLSVYWYQQSLDQGLQFLIQYYNGEERAKGNILERFSAQQFPDLHSELNLSSLELGDSALYFCASSVVKENTEAFFGQGTRLTVV.

At least ten counts were recorded for this clonotype. The rearrangement uses TRBV20-1 and TRBJ1-2; no definite D call. V was cut by 3 bases and J by 3 bases, with 11 bases left in between. From germline, CDR1 is DFQATT and CDR2 SNEGSKA (reference sequence). This CDR3 is 13 amino acids long. This chain's CDR3 is CSASVNGYYGYTF. As DNA, the CDR3 is TGCAGTGCTAGCGTCAACGGTTACTATGGCTACACCTTC.

The genes are TRBV5-1 and TRBJ1-2; 7 bases match TRBD1. The V gene's germline CDR1 is SGHRS and CDR2 YFSETQ. The CDR3 has 15 amino acids. V shed 4 bases, J shed 8 bases, and the junction held 14 bases outside the gene matches. The CDR3 coding sequence is TGCGCCAGCAGCCCTACCGTGACTACAGGGGTCGGCTACACCTTC. Translation gives CASSPTVTTGVGYTF. The full variable domain, in which reference TRBV5-1 and TRBJ1-2 provide the parts outside the CDR3, is KAGVTQTPRYLIKTRGQQVTLSCSPISGHRSVSWYQQTPGQGLQFLFEYFSETQRNKGNFPGRFSGRQFSNSRSEMNVSTLELGDSALYLCASSPTVTTGVGYTFGSGTRLTVV.

There are a few counts of this clonotype. V and J are TRBV5-1 and TRBJ2-7; 8 bases map to TRBD1. Germline loops: CDR1 SGHRS, CDR2 YFSETQ. This CDR3 has 14 residues. With V trimmed by 4 bases and J by 2 bases, 5 bases remained unmatched. CDR3 protein: CASSPRGPAYEQYF. CDR3 sequence (DNA): TGCGCCAGCAGCCCCAGGGGGCCCGCCTACGAGCAGTACTTC.

This clonotype showed up many times. This chain uses TRBV20-1 with TRBJ2-1; D is unresolved. The CDR3 has 13 amino acids. Germline V lookup: CDR1 DFQATT, CDR2 SNEGSKA (reference sequence). The germline V and J ends were trimmed by 0 bases and 5 bases, with 8 bases remaining between them. CDR3 nucleotide sequence: TGCAGTGCTAGAGATTACAGAAACAATGAGCAGTTCTTC. This codes for CSARDYRNNEQFF.

This clonotype was seen repeatedly, ten times or more. The chain is built from TRBV6-5 and TRBJ1-2; tentative D call: TRBD1 (5 bases). CDR1 MNHEY and CDR2 SVGAGI come from the germline V gene. The CDR3 loop spans 12 amino acids. V lost 4 bases, J lost 4 bases, and 7 bases lay in between. Written as DNA, the CDR3 is TGTGCCAGCAGTTCCGGGACCTATGGCTACACCTTC. Translation gives CASSSGTYGYTF.

This clonotype was seen many times. V usage is TRBV29-1 and J usage is TRBJ1-2; maybe TRBD1 (5 bases). This CDR3 comprises 12 residues. Germline assignment: CDR1 SQVTM and CDR2 ANQGSEA. V was shortened by 4 bases and J by 4 bases, with 10 bases between the two germline ends. CDR3 nucleotide sequence: TGCAGCGTTGGGGACTCCGCCTATGGCTACACCTTC. Amino acid sequence: CSVGDSAYGYTF.

CDR3 coding DNA: TGTGCCAGCAGGGGGGACAGGGCGGACCCGCTGTCCACTGAAGCTTTCTTT. It specifies CASRGDRADPLSTEAFF. The genes are TRBV2 and TRBJ1-1, with 9 bases aligning to TRBD1. With 6 bases clipped from V and 4 bases from J, the junction kept 15 bases outside the gene matches. Germline V lookup: CDR1 SNHLY, CDR2 FYNNEI. CDR3 size: 17 residues. The full variable domain, with the rest looked up from reference TRBV2 and TRBJ1-1, is EPEVTQTPSHQVTQMGQEVILRCVPISNHLYFYWYRQILGQKVEFLVSFYNNEISEKSEIFDDQFSVERPDGSNFTLKIRSTKLEDSAMYFCASRGDRADPLSTEAFFGQGTRLTVV.

This clonotype was detected only once. The genes are TRBV12-3 or TRBV12-4 and TRBJ1-2; D remains ambiguous. V gave up 5 bases and J gave up 7 bases, with 8 bases separating them. The CDR3 consists of 11 residues. This chain's CDR3 is CASSLRGGYTF. DNA for the CDR3: TGTGCCAGCAGTCTGCGGGGTGGCTACACCTTC.

About this clonotype itself: A much larger clone differs from this one at a single base, so this may be a read error. This CDR3 fails to terminate in the conserved phenylalanine or tryptophan, so it likely reflects a read error. No DNA is shown, since the ends of the CDR3 on it are uncertain; the CDR3 is the one TCRdb lists. This chain uses TRBV12-3 or TRBV12-4 with TRBJ1-2. The CDR3 length equals 11 residues, ends included. The CDR3: CASSLDTENAC.

This clonotype was seen more than once but under ten times. The rearrangement joins TRBV20-1 to TRBJ2-7, with 7 bases matching TRBD2. This CDR3 has 14 amino acids. J lost 2 bases, V lost 4 bases, and 8 bases had no gene match. Germline lookup yields CDR1 DFQATT and CDR2 SNEGSKA (reference sequence). The CDR3 sequence is CSATMGGGTYEQYF. CDR3 in DNA: TGCAGTGCTACAATGGGGGGGGGAACCTACGAGCAGTACTTC.

In its sample, this clonotype was seen many times. The genes are TRBV28 and TRBJ2-1; possibly TRBD1 for D (6 bases). Germline V lookup: CDR1 MDHEN, CDR2 SYDVKM. This CDR3 region has 16 residues. The germline V and J ends were trimmed by 7 bases and 5 bases, with 21 bases remaining between them. The CDR3 protein is CASIKRWQGKNNEQFF. CDR3 nucleotides: TGTGCCAGCATCAAAAGGTGGCAGGGGAAAAACAATGAGCAGTTCTTC. The whole variable domain, remainder taken from reference TRBV28 and TRBJ2-1, is DVKVTQSSRYLVKRTGEKVFLECVQDMDHENMFWYRQDPGLGLRLIYFSYDVKMKEKGDIPEGYSVSREKKERFSLILESASTNQTSMYLCASIKRWQGKNNEQFFGPGTRLTVL.

This clonotype was seen at least ten times. The chain employs TRBV27 and TRBJ1-2; D gene ambiguous. The CDR3 is made up of 15 amino acids. Trimming removed 2 bases from V and 2 bases from J, with 12 bases in between. Germline CDR1 and CDR2: MNHEY and SMNVEV (reference sequence). CDR3 bases: TGTGCCAGCAGTTTAAAGGCCTTTGGGAACTATGGCTACACCTTC. It specifies CASSLKAFGNYGYTF.

Many counts were recorded for this clonotype. This chain links TRBV12-3 or TRBV12-4 with TRBJ1-1, with 9 bases identical to TRBD1. CDR3 length: 13 residues. V was pared by 6 bases and J by 5 bases, with 4 bases of the junction left unmatched. The CDR3 bases are TGTGCCAGCAGGGGACAGGGAGGGACTGAAGCTTTCTTT. This encodes CASRGQGGTEAFF.

The sample holds a few counts of this clonotype. The chain recombines TRBV10-1 with TRBJ2-1; D gene uncertain. The germline CDR1 and CDR2 sequences are WNHNN and SYGVQD (reference sequence). Trimming took off 6 bases at V and 7 bases at J, with 13 bases between the two ends. The CDR3 totals 13 residues. This CDR3 reads CASSDFSRNEQFF. CDR3 coding DNA: TGCGCCAGCAGCGACTTCTCTCGGAATGAGCAGTTCTTC.

This clonotype was seen repeatedly, ten times or more. The J gene is TRBJ2-7, the V gene TRBV4-1; D not certain. The germline V gene has CDR1 MGHRA and CDR2 YSYEKL. This CDR3 is 14 amino acids long. Trimming shortened V by 3 bases and J by 2 bases, and 11 bases separated the two germline ends. This CDR3 reads CASSHSNRAYEQYF. The CDR3 DNA follows: TGCGCCAGCAGCCATAGTAACAGAGCCTACGAGCAGTACTTC.

This clonotype has a count of ten or more. The V and J genes are TRBV4-1 and TRBJ1-1; the D is unclear. CDR3 length: 14 amino acids. With 0 bases removed from V and 5 bases from J, the gap between germline ends came to 10 bases. Looked up from germline, CDR1 is MGHRA and CDR2 is YSYEKL. CDR3 in DNA: TGCGCCAGCAGCCAAGATTTAGGGTTGACTGAAGCTTTCTTT. Translation: CASSQDLGLTEAFF.